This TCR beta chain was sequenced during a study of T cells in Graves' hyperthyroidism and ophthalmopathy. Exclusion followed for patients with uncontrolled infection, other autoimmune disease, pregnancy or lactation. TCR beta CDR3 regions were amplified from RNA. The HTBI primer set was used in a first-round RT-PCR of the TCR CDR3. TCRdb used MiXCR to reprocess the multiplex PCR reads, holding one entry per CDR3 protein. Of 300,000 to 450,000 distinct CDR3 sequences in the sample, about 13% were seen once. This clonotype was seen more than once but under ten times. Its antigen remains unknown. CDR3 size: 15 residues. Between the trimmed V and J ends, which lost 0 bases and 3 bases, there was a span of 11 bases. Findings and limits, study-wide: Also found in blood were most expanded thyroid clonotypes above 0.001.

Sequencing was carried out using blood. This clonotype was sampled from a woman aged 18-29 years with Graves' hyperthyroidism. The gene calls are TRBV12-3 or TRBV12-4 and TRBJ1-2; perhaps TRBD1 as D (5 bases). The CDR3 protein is CASSLAPAGHYGYTF. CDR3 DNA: TGTGCCAGCAGTTTAGCCCCTGCAGGGCACTATGGCTACACCTTC.